The 10 T cell receptor beta chains below all came from one sample that was sequenced in a study of blood T cell repertoires in COVID-19. Method: immunoSEQ multiplex PCR; TCRdb's copy keeps in-frame clones and lacks some. The top ten clones hold about 4.9% of a sample with roughly 280,000 clones, around four fifths of them seen once. Material for sequencing was peripheral blood. All receptors come from a man in his 60s who had recovered from COVID-19.

This clone was picked up one time. The chain uses TRBV30 and TRBJ2-1, with 7 bases that match TRBD1. Germline V gene data show CDR1 as GTSNPN and CDR2 as SVGIG (reference sequence). V lost 7 bases to trimming and J lost 9 bases; unmatched junction nucleotides: 12. The CDR3 is made up of 13 amino acids. The CDR3 bases are TGTGCCTCGGAGAAACAGGGGATTATTGAGCAGTTCTTC. As protein: CASEKQGIIEQFF.

V and J are TRBV4-1 and TRBJ2-5; 9 bases agree with TRBD2. The CDR3 has 16 amino acids. The J segment lost 5 bases and the V segment lost 1 base, leaving 8 bases of the junction unmatched. Germline assignment: CDR1 MGHRA and CDR2 YSYEKL. The CDR3 DNA sequence: TGCGCCAGCAGCCAAGCTTATAGGGGACTAGCTGAGACCCAGTACTTC. Encoded protein: CASSQAYRGLAETQYF.

The chain recombines TRBV7-2 with TRBJ2-1, with 9 positions matching TRBD1. The CDR3 extends over 17 amino acids. Germline values: CDR1 SGHTA, CDR2 FQGNSA. The V segment lost 3 bases and the J segment 8 bases; nucleotides outside the gene matches: 14. The CDR3 loop is CASSFPPPGQGRDEQFF. The CDR3 DNA reads TGTGCCAGCAGCTTTCCACCACCGGGACAGGGTAGGGATGAGCAGTTCTTC.

The V call is TRBV19, the J call TRBJ1-1; D remains ambiguous. The length of the CDR3 is 14 residues. V lost 5 bases to trimming and J lost 0 bases, with 10 bases between them. The germline V gene encodes CDR1 LNHDA and CDR2 SQIVND (reference sequence). CDR3 nucleotide sequence: TGTGCCAGTAGTTTCACGGGATTGAACACTGAAGCTTTCTTT. Its protein product is CASSFTGLNTEAFF. The variable domain in full, completed from reference TRBV19 and TRBJ1-1, reads DGGITQSPKYLFRKEGQNVTLSCEQNLNHDAMYWYRQDPGQGLRLIYYSQIVNDFQKGDIAEGYSVSREKKESFPLTVTSAQKNPTAFYLCASSFTGLNTEAFFGQGTRLTVV.

The rearrangement joins TRBV5-4 to TRBJ1-1; D may be TRBD1 (6 bases). This CDR3 spans 15 amino acids. Germline V lookup: CDR1 SGHNT, CDR2 YYREEE (reference sequence). V shed 4 bases and J shed 4 bases, with 17 bases lying between them. Here the CDR3 DNA reads TGTGCCAGCAGCCCGCCCACAGGGTCGGGCACTGAAGCTTTCTTT. This codes for CASSPPTGSGTEAFF.

This clone was detected only once. The gene calls are TRBV19 and TRBJ1-5, with 12 nucleotides matching TRBD1. The CDR3 sequence is 15 residues long. Per germline, CDR1 LNHDA and CDR2 SQIVND (reference sequence). The ends lost 9 bases at V and 4 bases at J; junction bases unmatched: 7. CDR3 sequence (DNA): TGTGCCAGCAGGGACAGGGGGCGGGGGAATCAGCCCCAGCATTTT. It specifies CASRDRGRGNQPQHF.

This clone has a single count. The chain has TRBV5-4 and TRBJ2-2, with TRBD1 as a possible D gene (5 bases). Germline V gives CDR1 SGHNT, CDR2 YYREEE (reference sequence). Trimming left V 4 bases short and J 2 bases short, with 12 bases between. There are 15 residues in the CDR3. The CDR3 DNA sequence: TGTGCCAGCAGCGCCGGACAAAGAAACACCGGGGAGCTGTTTTTT. Its translation is CASSAGQRNTGELFF.

The V gene is TRBV10-3, the J gene TRBJ1-2; D is unclear. Trimming took off 6 bases at V and 4 bases at J, with 12 bases between the two ends. CDR1 is ENHRY, CDR2 SYGVKD, per germline. The CDR3 contains 13 residues. CDR3 nucleotides: TGTGCCATCAGGGAAGGAGTGGGCTATGGCTACACCTTC. It yields the protein CAIREGVGYGYTF.

The V gene is TRBV3-1 (or the pseudogene TRBV3-2), the J gene TRBJ2-7; TRBD1 aligns across 8 bases. Germline CDR1 is LGHDT and CDR2 is YNNKEL (reference sequence). The CDR3 is made up of 17 amino acids. V shed 0 bases and J 3 bases; nucleotides not matched to a gene: 10. The CDR3 protein is CASSQDFFGQGGYEQYF. The CDR3 bases are TGTGCCAGCAGCCAAGATTTTTTTGGACAGGGCGGCTACGAGCAGTACTTC.

CDR3 DNA: TGTGCCAGCTCATCTCAGGGTGACACTGAAGCTTTCTTT. As protein: CASSSQGDTEAFF. This chain connects TRBV18 to TRBJ1-1; weak D call: TRBD1 (5 bases). CDR3 length equals 13 residues. CDR1 KGHSH and CDR2 LQKENI come from the germline V gene. V shed 5 bases and J shed 3 bases, with 10 bases lying between them.